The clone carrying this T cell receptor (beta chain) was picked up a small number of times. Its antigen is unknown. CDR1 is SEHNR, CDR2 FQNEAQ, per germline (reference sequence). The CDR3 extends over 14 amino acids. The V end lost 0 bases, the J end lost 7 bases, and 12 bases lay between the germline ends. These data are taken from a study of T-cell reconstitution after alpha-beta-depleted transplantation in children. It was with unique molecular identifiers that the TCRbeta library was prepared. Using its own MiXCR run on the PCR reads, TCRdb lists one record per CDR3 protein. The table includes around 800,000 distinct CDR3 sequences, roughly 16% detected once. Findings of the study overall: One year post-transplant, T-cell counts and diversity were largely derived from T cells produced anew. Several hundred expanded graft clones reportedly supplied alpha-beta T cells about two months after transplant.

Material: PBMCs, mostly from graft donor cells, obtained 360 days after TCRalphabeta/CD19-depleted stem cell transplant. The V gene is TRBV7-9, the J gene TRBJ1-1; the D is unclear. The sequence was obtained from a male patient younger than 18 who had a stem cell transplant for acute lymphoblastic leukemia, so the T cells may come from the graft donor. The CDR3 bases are TGTGCCAGCAGCTTAGCGGTGAGAGACCTTGAAGCTTTCTTT. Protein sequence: CASSLAVRDLEAFF.